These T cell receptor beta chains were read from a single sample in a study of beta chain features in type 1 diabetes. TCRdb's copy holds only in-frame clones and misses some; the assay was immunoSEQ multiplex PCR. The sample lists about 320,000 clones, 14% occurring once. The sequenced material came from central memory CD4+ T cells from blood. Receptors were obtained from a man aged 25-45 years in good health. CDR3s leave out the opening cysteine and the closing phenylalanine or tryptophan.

ASSFGRAGQTEQY | TRBJ2-7 | TRBV11-3
ASSHPGRNEKLF | TRBJ1-4 | TRBV27
ASSMQGANTEAF | TRBJ1-1 | TRBV19
ASSLSGTGHEKLF | TRBJ1-4 | TRBV7-2
ASSLPDRGLYGYT | TRBJ1-2 | TRBV5-4
AWNNDRHTEAF | TRBJ1-1 | TRBV30
ASSNAGRMNTEAF | TRBJ1-1 | TRBV7-2
AASNVGLVDEQF | TRBJ2-1 | TRBV2
ASSSRVGYEQY | TRBJ2-7 | TRBV5-1
ASSQTRGQNTEAF | TRBJ1-1 | TRBV16
AISADGPGSGYT | TRBJ1-2 | TRBV10-3
ASSIGGGTGELF | TRBJ2-2 | TRBV19
ASSGEVWGSPLH | TRBJ1-6 | TRBV14
ASSPSGGRGTDTQY | TRBJ2-3 | TRBV7-2
SAKQGSEQF | TRBJ2-1 | TRBV20-1
ASSVTSGGDTQY | TRBJ2-3 | TRBV9
ASSTVGAGRTRRNEKLF | TRBJ1-4 | TRBV11-2
ASRMGQGTDTQY | TRBJ2-3 | TRBV10-3
ASSPPNSVYTDTQY | TRBJ2-3 | TRBV18
SVRSGNTIY | TRBJ1-3 | TRBV29-1
ASSLGWQANGYT | TRBJ1-2 | TRBV7-2
ASSPSPLAYNEQF | TRBJ2-1 | TRBV5-4
ASSLGQASSYEQY | TRBJ2-7 | TRBV4-1
ASSRRTTKVDSPLH | TRBJ1-6 | TRBV4-3
ASRTSGTDTQY | TRBJ2-3 | TRBV6-6
ATSREGGMYGYT | TRBJ1-2 | TRBV15
ASSLPGTEAF | TRBJ1-1 | TRBV5-4
AWSVRGRGNQPQH | TRBJ1-5 | TRBV30
ASSSSQGLSSYNEQF | TRBJ2-1 | TRBV7-9
ASSIPYQMDYGYT | TRBJ1-2 | TRBV19
ASSVAGGSGELF | TRBJ2-2 | TRBV9
AWTGTGKLGELF | TRBJ2-2 | TRBV30
SGGIGRQRPQY | TRBJ2-5 | TRBV29-1
ASSDSPTRGDGYT | TRBJ1-2 | TRBV6-4
ASDENSNQPQH | TRBJ1-5 | TRBV6-6
ASSWGRGVSPLH | TRBJ1-6 | TRBV27
AISEDPGNYGYT | TRBJ1-2 | TRBV10-3
ASSLGWQGADQPQH | TRBJ1-5 | TRBV7-8
ASSLFRDSNTDTQY | TRBJ2-3 | TRBV5-6
ASSQYNAHGNTIY | TRBJ1-3 | TRBV4-1
ASRPNSGTTYEQY | TRBJ2-7 | TRBV7-9
ASSDVGENTEAF | TRBJ1-1 | TRBV6-1
SAAPGPL | TRBJ1-4 | TRBV29-1
ASSIGLQGTYEQY | TRBJ2-7 | TRBV19
ASSVVSSGDVNQF | TRBJ2-1 | TRBV9
ASSYEGSYNSPLH | TRBJ1-6 | TRBV6-5
ASSIPRTGFYNEQF | TRBJ2-1 | TRBV19
ASSRTSGLYNEQF | TRBJ2-1 | TRBV18
ASSRSEHEQY | TRBJ2-7 | TRBV19
ASSPYGTANQPQH | TRBJ1-5 | TRBV19
ASSPPSIGGGYT | TRBJ1-2 | TRBV7-2
ASSFGGDGTDTQY | TRBJ2-3 | TRBV7-2
ASSPSGHQETQY | TRBJ2-5 | TRBV27
ASSSEGRHSGNTIY | TRBJ1-3 | TRBV19
ASSLVVGPGSEERSSYNSPLH | TRBJ1-6 | TRBV5-1
ASSPAGTRSTDTQY | TRBJ2-3 | TRBV7-3